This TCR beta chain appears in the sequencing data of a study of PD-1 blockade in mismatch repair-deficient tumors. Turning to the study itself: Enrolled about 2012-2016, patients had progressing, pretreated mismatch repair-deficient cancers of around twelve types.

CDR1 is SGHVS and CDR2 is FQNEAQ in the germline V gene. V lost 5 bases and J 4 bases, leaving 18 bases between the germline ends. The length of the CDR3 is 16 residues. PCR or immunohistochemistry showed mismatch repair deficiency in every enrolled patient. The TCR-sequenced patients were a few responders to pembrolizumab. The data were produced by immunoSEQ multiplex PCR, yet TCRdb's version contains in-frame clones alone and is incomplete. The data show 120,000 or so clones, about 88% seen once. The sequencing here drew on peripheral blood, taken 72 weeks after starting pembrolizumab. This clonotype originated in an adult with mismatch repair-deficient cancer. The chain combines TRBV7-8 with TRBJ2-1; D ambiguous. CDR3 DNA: TGTGCCAGCAGCCTAGTACGGACCCAGCCATACAATGAGCAGTTCTTC. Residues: CASSLVRTQPYNEQFF.